This record looks at one T cell receptor (beta chain) sequence and its context. Its antigen is currently not known. Compared with germline, one end of the junction differs, possibly owing to a read error. The same CDR3 also results from other DNA sequences found in this sample. TCRbeta CDR3 regions were amplified from genomic DNA using the immunoSEQ Assay, a bias-controlled multiplex PCR. From the authors' description of their analysis: Nucleated cell counts per sample were estimated from amplification of reference gene primers within the assay. To quantify the absolute abundance of each unique TCRbeta CDR3 rearrangement, sequence reads were collapsed and filtered. For each sample, productive Simpson clonality was calculated by taking the square root of Simpson's diversity index across productive rearrangements. The clones in this table, taken by TCRdb from immuneACCESS, are in-frame only. Not every clone is retained; where verified, under half of the shortfall comes from an unresolved V gene, and the cause of the rest is unknown. D and trimming come from the DNA, and the V and J calls and clone size come from that table. A total of about 300,000 clones appear in this sample, nearly 90% of them only once. Together, the top ten hold 4% to 5.5% of the sample.

The germline V gene specifies SGHRS as CDR1 and YFSETQ as CDR2. The CDR3 measures 14 amino acids from cysteine to phenylalanine. Only the CDR3 portion is preserved as DNA: 42 bases, with reading frame beginning at the first base. Enrolling through a virtual design, the prospective study's participants ranged in age from roughly 18 to 100 years and lived across approximately 25 United States geographic areas. In the prospective study, cohorts were assigned on the basis of participant-reported clinical history obtained from a screening survey and a study questionnaire. Mobile phlebotomists in the prospective study collected whole blood, serum and a nasopharyngeal or oropharyngeal swab from every participant. Over a roughly 2-month period, participants in the prospective study had the option of providing additional blood draws and questionnaires. Prospective study blood samples were shipped either frozen or at room temperature before DNA extraction.

This specimen comes from a study of blood T cell repertoires in COVID-19 (TCRdb year 2020). Regarding the study in general: The collaborator samples originated in the United States, Italy and Spain and spanned the acute and convalescent phases of COVID-19. A de-identified subject ID, COVID-19 status, age in years and sex were almost always included in the sample metadata. Deeply sampled blood TCRbeta repertoires from subjects exposed to, actively infected with, or recovered from COVID-19 were included in the dataset. The material from the prospective study consisted of cDNA or gDNA derived from T cells, B-cell-depleted T cells, or PBMCs. The repertoires were released in a freely available public database intended as a resource for research on the immune response to SARS-CoV-2. Samples came from the ongoing ImmuneRACE study (first 160 participants) plus 1,254 subjects from 6 global collaborators. Where available, HLA class I and class II types were obtained from metadata supplied by the sample provider rather than from assay-based typing. Study-wide findings and limitations: Clinical and demographic metadata were provided uncurated, with the amount varying by source and participant.

The rearranged chain carries TRBV5-1 and TRBJ2-2; TRBD1 lines up with 7 middle nucleotides. Sample: PBMCs or T cells enriched from blood (not recorded which). This TCR derives from a woman between 18 and 29 years old with acute COVID-19. CDR3 reads: CASSLGQTPGELFF. The DNA is as follows: TGCGCCAGCAGTTTGGGACAGACCCCCGGGGAGCTGTTTTTT.